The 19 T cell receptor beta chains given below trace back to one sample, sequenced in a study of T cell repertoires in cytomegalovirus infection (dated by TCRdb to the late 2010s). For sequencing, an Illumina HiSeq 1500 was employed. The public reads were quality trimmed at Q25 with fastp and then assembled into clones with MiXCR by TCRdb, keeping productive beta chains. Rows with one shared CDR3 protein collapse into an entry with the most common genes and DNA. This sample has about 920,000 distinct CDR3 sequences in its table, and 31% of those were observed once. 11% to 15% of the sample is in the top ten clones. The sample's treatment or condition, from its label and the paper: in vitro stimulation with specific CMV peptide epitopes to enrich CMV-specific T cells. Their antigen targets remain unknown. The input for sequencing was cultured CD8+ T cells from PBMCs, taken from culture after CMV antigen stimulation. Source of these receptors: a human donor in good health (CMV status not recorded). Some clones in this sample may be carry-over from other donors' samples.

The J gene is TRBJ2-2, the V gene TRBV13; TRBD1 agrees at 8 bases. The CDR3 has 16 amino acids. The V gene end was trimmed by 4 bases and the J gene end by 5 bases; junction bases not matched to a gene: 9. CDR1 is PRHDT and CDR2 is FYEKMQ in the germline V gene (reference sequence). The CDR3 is CASSSPLQGGTGELFF. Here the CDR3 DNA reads TGTGCCAGCAGCTCGCCCCTACAGGGGGGAACCGGGGAGCTGTTTTTT.

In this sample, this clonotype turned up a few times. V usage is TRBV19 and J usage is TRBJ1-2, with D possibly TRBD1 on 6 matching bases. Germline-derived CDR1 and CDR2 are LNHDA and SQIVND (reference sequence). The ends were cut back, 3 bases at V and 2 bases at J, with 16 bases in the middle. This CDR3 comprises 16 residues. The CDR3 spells CASSIRRQEGNYGYTF. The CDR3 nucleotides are TGTGCCAGTAGTATCCGTCGACAGGAAGGGAACTATGGCTACACCTTC.

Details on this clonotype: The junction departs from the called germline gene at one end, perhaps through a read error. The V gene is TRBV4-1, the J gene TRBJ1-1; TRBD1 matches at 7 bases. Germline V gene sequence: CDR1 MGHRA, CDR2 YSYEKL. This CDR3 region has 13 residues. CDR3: CASSQYDRAEAFF. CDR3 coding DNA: TGCGCCAGCAGCCAGTACGACAGGGCTGAGGCTTTCTTT.

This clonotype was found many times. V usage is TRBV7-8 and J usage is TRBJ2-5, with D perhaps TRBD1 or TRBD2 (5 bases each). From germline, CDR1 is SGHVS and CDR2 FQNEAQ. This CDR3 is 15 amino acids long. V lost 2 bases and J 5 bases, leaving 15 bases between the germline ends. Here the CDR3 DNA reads TGTGCCAGCAGCTTATATGAGGGGAGTGGGGAGACCCAGTACTTC. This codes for CASSLYEGSGETQYF.

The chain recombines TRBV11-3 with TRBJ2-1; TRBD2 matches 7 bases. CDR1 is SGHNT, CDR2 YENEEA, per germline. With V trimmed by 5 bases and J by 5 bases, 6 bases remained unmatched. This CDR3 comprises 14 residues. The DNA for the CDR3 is TGTGCCAGCAGCCAGGGAGGGTCCAACAATGAGCAGTTCTTC. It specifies CASSQGGSNNEQFF.

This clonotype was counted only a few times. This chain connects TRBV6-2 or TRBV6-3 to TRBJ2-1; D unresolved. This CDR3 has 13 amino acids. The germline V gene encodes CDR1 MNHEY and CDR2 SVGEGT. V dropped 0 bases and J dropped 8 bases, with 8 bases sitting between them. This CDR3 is CASSYSFWHEQFF. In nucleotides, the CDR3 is TGTGCCAGCAGTTACTCTTTCTGGCATGAGCAGTTCTTC.

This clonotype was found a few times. The CDR3 spells CASSLSVSKRNTIYF. In nucleotides, the CDR3 is TGTGCCAGCAGTTTATCGGTGTCAAAAAGAAACACCATATATTTT. This sequence joins TRBV27 and TRBJ1-3; no definite D call. The CDR3 contains 15 residues. Germline values: CDR1 MNHEY, CDR2 SMNVEV (reference sequence). Trimming stripped 0 bases from V and 5 bases from J, with 11 bases between.

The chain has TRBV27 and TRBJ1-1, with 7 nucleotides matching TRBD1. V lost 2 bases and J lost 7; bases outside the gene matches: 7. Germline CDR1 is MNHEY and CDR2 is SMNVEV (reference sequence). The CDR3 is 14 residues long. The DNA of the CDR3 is TGTGCCAGCAGTTTACAGGGGGTGTACGGTGAAGCTTTCTTT. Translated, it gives CASSLQGVYGEAFF.

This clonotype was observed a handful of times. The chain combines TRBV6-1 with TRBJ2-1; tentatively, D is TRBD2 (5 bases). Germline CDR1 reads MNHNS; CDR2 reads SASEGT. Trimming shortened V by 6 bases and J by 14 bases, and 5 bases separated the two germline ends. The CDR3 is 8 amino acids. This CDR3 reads CASREEFF. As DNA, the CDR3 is TGTGCCAGCAGGGAGGAGTTCTTC.

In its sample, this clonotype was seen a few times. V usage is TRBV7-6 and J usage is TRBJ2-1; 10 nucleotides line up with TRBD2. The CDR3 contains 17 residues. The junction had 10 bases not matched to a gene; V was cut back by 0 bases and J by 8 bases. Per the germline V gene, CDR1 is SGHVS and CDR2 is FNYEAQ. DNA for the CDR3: TGTGCCAGCAGCTTAGCGCCTTGGAGCGGGGGGGGGGATGAGCAGTTCTTC. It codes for CASSLAPWSGGGDEQFF.

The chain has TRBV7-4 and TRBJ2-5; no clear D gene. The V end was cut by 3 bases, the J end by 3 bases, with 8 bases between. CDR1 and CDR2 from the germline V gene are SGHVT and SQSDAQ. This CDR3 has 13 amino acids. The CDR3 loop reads CASSFRTKETQYF. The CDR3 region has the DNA TGTGCCAGCAGCTTTCGGACCAAAGAGACCCAGTACTTC.

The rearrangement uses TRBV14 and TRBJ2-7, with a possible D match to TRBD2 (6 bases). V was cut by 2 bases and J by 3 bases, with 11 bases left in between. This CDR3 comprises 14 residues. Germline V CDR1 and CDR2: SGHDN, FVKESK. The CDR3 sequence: CASSQTSLFYEQYV. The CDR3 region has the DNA TGTGCCAGCAGCCAAACTAGCTTATTCTACGAGCAGTACGTC.

CDR3 in DNA: TGTGCCAGCAGTGAGATTCCGAGGACAACTCGAAATCAGCCCCAGCATTTT. Translation gives CASSEIPRTTRNQPQHF. The V gene is TRBV2, the J gene TRBJ1-5; TRBD1 is a possible D gene (5 bases). The V end was cut by 3 bases, the J end by 4 bases, with 19 bases between. This CDR3 comprises 17 residues. CDR1 is SNHLY, CDR2 FYNNEI, per germline.

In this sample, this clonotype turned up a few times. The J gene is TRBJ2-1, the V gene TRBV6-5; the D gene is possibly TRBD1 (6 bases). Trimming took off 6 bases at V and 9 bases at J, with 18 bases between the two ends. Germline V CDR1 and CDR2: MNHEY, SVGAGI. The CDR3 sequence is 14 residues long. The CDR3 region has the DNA TGTGCCAGCAGCCTAATACAGGGACGACGTGAGCAGTTCTTC. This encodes CASSLIQGRREQFF.

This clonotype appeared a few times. The CDR3 region is CASSVDRRTQETQYF. CDR3 nucleotide sequence: TGTGCCAGCAGCGTAGACAGGCGAACCCAAGAGACCCAGTACTTC. This sequence joins TRBV9 and TRBJ2-5; a weak D match, TRBD1 (5 bases). Germline loops: CDR1 SGDLS, CDR2 YYNGEE. The CDR3 runs to 15 residues. Trimming removed 0 bases at V and 1 base at J, with 10 bases between.

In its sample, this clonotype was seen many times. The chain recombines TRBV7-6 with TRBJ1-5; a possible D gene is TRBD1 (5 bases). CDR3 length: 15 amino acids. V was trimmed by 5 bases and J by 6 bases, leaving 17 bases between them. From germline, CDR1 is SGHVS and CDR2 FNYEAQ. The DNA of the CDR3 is TGTGCCAGCAGCCCGGGCAGGTGGGGGAGTCAGCCCCAGCATTTT. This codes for CASSPGRWGSQPQHF.

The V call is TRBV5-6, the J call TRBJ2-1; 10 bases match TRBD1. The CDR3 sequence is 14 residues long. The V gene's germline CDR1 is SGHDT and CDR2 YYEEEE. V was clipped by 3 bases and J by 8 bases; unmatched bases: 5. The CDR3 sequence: CASSWTGGWDEQFF. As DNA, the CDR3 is TGTGCCAGCAGCTGGACAGGGGGGTGGGATGAGCAGTTCTTC.

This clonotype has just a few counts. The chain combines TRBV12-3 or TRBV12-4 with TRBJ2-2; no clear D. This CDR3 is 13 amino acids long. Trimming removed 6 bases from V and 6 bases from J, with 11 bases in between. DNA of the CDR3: TGTGCCAGCAGACTTTTGGGGTCCGGGGAGCTGTTTTTT. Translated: CASRLLGSGELFF.

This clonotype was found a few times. CDR3 sequence: CASSQGKDEQFF. The CDR3 nucleotides read TGCGCCAGCAGCCAAGGGAAGGATGAGCAGTTCTTC. The chain links TRBV4-3 to TRBJ2-1; unclear D gene. This CDR3 is built from 12 residues. V lost 1 base and J lost 8, with 6 bases in between. CDR1 and CDR2 from the germline V gene are LGHNA and YSLEER.